The present TCR beta chain was sequenced within a study of CD8 T cells in ankylosing spondylitis. For this clonotype: As yet, its antigen is unknown.

The CDR3 has 12 amino acids. The V gene's germline CDR1 is DFQATT and CDR2 SNEGSKA (reference sequence). V shed 6 bases, J shed 6 bases, and the junction held 5 bases outside the gene matches. 5'-RACE, quantitative and with molecular barcodes, yielded the TCR beta libraries. MiXCR was run by TCRdb on the 5' RACE reads, yielding one entry per CDR3 protein. The table has around 540,000 distinct CDR3 sequences, roughly 13% seen once; the top ten hold 6.5% to 7%. General observations from the study: Both synovial fluid and blood in reactive arthritis had previously been reported to carry some motif variants. Within matched ankylosing spondylitis synovial fluid, disease-linked clones were reportedly significantly enriched. Disease-linked clones were CD8+ and relatively rare in peripheral blood. For ankylosing spondylitis blood, a TCR beta motif of under ten highly homologous variants appeared characteristic.

Sequences were obtained from blood, either unsorted or a sorted T cell fraction (not recorded which). The source of this sequence is a male donor with ankylosing spondylitis. The genes are TRBV20-1 and TRBJ2-3; 8 positions agree with TRBD1. The CDR3 DNA follows: TGCAGTGCGAGACAGGGGATGGATACGCAGTATTTT. Amino acids: CSARQGMDTQYF.